The T cell receptor beta chain described here comes from a study of blood T cell repertoires in COVID-19. For the study at large: Donors in the United States, Italy and Spain gave samples during acute or convalescent COVID-19. Sample material is recorded as cDNA or gDNA derived from T cells, B-cell-depleted T cells, or PBMCs.

Original handling: Reference gene primer amplification gave estimated nucleated cell counts. Here immunoSEQ multiplex PCR was the method, and the copy in TCRdb shows in-frame clones only, minus some. That table gives V, J and clone size, and the DNA gave D and trimming. The sample has about 140,000 clones, 75% to 90% seen once; the top ten hold 8% to 13%. The V and J ends lost 0 bases and 6 bases respectively, with 19 bases between them. The V gene's germline CDR1 is SGHRS and CDR2 YFSETQ. The CDR3 spans 17 residues. This chain uses TRBV5-1 with TRBJ2-1, with a possible D match to TRBD1 (5 bases). Sequenced material: peripheral blood. This clonotype was obtained from a woman of 80 years or more with acute or convalescent COVID-19. CDR3 DNA sequence: TGCGCCAGCAGCTTGGCCTGGGGCCGCCAATGGGGCAATGAGCAGTTCTTC. Protein: CASSLAWGRQWGNEQFF.